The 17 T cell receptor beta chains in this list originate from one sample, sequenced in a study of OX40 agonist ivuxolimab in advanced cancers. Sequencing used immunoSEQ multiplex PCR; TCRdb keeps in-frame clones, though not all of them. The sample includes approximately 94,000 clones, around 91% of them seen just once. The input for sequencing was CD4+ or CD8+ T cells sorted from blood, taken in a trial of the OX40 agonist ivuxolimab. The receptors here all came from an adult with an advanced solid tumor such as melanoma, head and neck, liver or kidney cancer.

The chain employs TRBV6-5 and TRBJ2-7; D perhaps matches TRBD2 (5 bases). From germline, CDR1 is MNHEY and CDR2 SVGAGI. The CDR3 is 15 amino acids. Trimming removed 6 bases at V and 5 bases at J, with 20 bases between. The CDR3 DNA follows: TGTGCCAGCAGGTCATTGGGGAGAGGGCGCGACGAGCAGTACTTC. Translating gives CASRSLGRGRDEQYF.

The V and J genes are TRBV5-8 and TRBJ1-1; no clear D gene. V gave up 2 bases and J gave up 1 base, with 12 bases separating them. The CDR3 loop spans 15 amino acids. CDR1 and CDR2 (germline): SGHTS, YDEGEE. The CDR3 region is CASSFESVTNTEAFF. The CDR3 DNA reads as TGTGCCAGCAGCTTTGAATCGGTCACGAACACTGAAGCTTTCTTT.

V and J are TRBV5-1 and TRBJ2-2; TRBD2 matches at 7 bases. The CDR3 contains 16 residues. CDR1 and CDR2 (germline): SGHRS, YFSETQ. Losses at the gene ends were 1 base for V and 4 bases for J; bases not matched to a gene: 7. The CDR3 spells CASSLRGAGTTGELFF. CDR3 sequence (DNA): TGCGCCAGCAGCTTGAGAGGAGCGGGAACCACCGGGGAGCTGTTTTTT.

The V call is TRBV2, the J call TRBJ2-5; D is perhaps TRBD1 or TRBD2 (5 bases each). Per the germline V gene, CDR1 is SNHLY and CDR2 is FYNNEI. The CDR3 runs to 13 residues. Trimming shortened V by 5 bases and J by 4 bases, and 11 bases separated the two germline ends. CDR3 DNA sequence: TGTGCCAGCAGTAGGGACCAGGGAGAGACCCAGTACTTC. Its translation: CASSRDQGETQYF.

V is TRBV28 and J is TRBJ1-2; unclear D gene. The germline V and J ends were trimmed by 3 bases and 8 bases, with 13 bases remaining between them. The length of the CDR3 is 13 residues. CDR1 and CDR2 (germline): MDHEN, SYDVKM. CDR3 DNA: TGTGCCAGCAGTTTGGAGTTAACGGAGGGCTACACCTTC. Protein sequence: CASSLELTEGYTF.

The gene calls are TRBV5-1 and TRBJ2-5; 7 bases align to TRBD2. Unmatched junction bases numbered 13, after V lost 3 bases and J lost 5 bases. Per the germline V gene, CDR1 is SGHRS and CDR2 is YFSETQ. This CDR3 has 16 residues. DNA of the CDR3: TGCGCCAGCAGCTGGGGGGACTACCCTCGGCGGGAGACCCAGTACTTC. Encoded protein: CASSWGDYPRRETQYF.

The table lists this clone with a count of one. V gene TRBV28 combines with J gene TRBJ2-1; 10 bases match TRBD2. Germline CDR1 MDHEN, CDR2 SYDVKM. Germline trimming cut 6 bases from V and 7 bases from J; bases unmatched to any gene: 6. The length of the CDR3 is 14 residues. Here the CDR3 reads CASSLAGEGNEQFF. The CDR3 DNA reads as TGTGCCAGCAGCCTAGCGGGAGAAGGAAATGAGCAGTTCTTC.

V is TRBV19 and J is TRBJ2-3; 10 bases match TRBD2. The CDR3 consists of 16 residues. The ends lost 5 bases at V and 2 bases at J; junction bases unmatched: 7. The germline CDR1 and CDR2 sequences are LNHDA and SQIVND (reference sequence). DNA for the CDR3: TGTGCCAGTAGTTCCTCTAGCGGGAGAGTCACAGATACGCAGTATTTT. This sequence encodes CASSSSSGRVTDTQYF.

The CDR3, as DNA: TGTGCCAGTAGTATTTGGAGCAGCACCGGGGAGCTGTTTTTT. Amino acids: CASSIWSSTGELFF. This chain uses TRBV19 with TRBJ2-2; D call uncertain. From germline, CDR1 is LNHDA and CDR2 SQIVND (reference sequence). The germline V and J ends were trimmed by 3 bases and 4 bases, with 9 bases remaining between them. The CDR3 contains 14 residues.

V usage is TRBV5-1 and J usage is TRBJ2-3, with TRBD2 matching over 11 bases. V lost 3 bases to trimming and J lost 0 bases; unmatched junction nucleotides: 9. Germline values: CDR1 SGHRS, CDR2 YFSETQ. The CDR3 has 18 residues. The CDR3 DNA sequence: TGCGCCAGCAGCTGGGCCGGGACTAGCGGATATAGCACAGATACGCAGTATTTT. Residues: CASSWAGTSGYSTDTQYF.

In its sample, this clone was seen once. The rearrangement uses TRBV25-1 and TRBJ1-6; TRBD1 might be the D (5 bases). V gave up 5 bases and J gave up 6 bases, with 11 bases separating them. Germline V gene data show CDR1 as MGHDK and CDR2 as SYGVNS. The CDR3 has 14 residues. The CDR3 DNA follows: TGTGCCAGCAGTCGGGGCACTCGTAATTCACCCCTCCACTTT. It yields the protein CASSRGTRNSPLHF.

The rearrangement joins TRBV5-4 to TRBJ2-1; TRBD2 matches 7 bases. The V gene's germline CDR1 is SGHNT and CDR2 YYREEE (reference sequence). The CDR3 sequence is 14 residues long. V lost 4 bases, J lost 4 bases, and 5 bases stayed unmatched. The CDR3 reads CASSRRDYYNEQFF. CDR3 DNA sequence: TGTGCCAGCAGCCGCCGGGACTATTACAATGAGCAGTTCTTC. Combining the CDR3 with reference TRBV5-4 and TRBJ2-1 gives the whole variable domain ETGVTQSPTHLIKTRGQQVTLRCSSQSGHNTVSWYQQALGQGPQFIFQYYREEENGRGNFPPRFSGLQFPNYSSELNVNALELDDSALYLCASSRRDYYNEQFFGPGTRLTVL.

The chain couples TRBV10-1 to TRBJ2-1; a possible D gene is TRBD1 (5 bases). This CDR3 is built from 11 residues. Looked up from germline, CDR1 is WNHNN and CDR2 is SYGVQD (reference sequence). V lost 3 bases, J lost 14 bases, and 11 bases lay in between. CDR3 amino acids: CASSDQGVKFF. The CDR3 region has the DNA TGCGCCAGCAGTGATCAGGGCGTGAAGTTCTTC.

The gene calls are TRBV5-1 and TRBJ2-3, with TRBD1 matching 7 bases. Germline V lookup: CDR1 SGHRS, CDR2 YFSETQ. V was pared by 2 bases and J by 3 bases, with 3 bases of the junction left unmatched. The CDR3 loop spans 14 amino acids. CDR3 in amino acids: CASSLAQGTDTQYF. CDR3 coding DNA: TGCGCCAGCAGCTTAGCACAGGGGACAGATACGCAGTATTTT. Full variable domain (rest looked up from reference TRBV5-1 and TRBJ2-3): KAGVTQTPRYLIKTRGQQVTLSCSPISGHRSVSWYQQTPGQGLQFLFEYFSETQRNKGNFPGRFSGRQFSNSRSEMNVSTLELGDSALYLCASSLAQGTDTQYFGPGTRLTVL.

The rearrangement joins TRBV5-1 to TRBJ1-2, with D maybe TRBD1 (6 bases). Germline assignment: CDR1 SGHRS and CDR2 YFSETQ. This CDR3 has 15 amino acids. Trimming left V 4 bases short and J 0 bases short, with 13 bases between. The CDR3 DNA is TGCGCCAGCAGCCCGACAGGAGTCCCTAACTATGGCTACACCTTC. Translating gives CASSPTGVPNYGYTF.

CDR3 loop: CASSRQDYQKLFF. CDR3 sequence (DNA): TGTGCCAGCAGTCGACAGGATTACCAAAAACTGTTTTTT. J is TRBJ1-4 and V is TRBV28; the D gene is possibly TRBD1 (6 bases). Looked up from germline, CDR1 is MDHEN and CDR2 is SYDVKM. V was shortened by 5 bases and J by 9 bases, with 13 bases between the two germline ends. CDR3 length: 13 residues.

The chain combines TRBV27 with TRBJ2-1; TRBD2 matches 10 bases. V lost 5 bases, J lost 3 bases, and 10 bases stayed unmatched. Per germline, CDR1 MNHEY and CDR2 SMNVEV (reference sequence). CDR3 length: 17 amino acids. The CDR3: CASSARPGTSVYNEQFF. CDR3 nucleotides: TGTGCCAGCAGTGCCCGTCCCGGGACTAGCGTCTACAATGAGCAGTTCTTC.